The sequence of this T cell receptor (beta chain) was determined in a study of beta chain features in type 1 diabetes. Findings and limits, study-wide: When Type 1 diabetes patients were examined, their TCRB CDR3s proved moderately but significantly shorter in all four CD4+ subsets.

This clone was counted only a few times. Antigen unknown. The investigators reverse transcribed all of the isolated RNA, so they sequenced expressed TCRB transcripts. The data were produced by immunoSEQ multiplex PCR, yet TCRdb's version contains in-frame clones alone and is incomplete. The sample lists 130,000 to 150,000 clones; less than 11% were seen once. CDR1 is LGHNA, CDR2 YSLEER, per germline. CDR3 length: 16 residues. V was clipped by 1 base and J by 5 bases; unmatched bases: 8. This chain connects TRBV4-3 to TRBJ2-3, with 8 nucleotides matching TRBD1. The sequence derives from a young man in good health. Input material: naive CD4+ T cells from blood. CDR3 sequence: CASSQVPQGAGDTQYF. CDR3 nucleotides: TGCGCCAGCAGCCAAGTCCCTCAGGGGGCTGGAGATACGCAGTATTTT.